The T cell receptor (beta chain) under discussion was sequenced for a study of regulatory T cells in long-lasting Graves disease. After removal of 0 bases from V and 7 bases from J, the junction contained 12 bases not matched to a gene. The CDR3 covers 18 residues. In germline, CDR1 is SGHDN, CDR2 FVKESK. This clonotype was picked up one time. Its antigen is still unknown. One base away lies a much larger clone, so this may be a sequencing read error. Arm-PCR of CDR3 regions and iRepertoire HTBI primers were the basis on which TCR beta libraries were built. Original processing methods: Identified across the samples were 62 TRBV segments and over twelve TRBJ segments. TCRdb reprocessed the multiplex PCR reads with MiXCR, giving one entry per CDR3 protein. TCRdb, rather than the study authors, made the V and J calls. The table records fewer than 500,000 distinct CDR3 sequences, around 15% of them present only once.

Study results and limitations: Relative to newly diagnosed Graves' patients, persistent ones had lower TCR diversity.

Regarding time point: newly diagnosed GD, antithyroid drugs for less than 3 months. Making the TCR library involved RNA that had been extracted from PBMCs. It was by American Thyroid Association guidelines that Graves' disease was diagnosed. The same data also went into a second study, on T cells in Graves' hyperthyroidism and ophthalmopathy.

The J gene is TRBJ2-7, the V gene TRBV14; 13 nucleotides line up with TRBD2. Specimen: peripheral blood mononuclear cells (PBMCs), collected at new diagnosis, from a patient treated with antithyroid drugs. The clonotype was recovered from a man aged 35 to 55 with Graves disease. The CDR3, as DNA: TGTGCCAGCAGCCAAGACTGGACTAGCGGGGGTTACTACAATGAGCAGTACTTC. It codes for CASSQDWTSGGYYNEQYF.